This entry is about one T cell receptor beta chain. Its antigen is still unknown. The junction had 10 bases not matched to a gene; V was cut back by 6 bases and J by 6 bases. From germline, CDR1 is MNHNY and CDR2 SVGAGI (reference sequence). This CDR3 is built from 15 residues. This entry comes from a study of shared clonotypes between healthy human individuals. Produced via immunoSEQ multiplex PCR; TCRdb's table is partial and in-frame only. The sample holds millions of clones; over 85% are singletons and the top ten take under 0.15%. General study points: Apart from blood, nothing was sampled; tissue repertoires likely differ. Estimated richness values were generally larger in naive subsets than in memory subsets. Compared with clonotypes that all four donors shared, non-shared clonotypes had lower generation probabilities.

Sequenced material: naive CD4+ T cells sorted from blood. Subset in this sample: CD45RA+ positively selected. The TCR sequence derives from a young man in good health. The chain has TRBV6-6 and TRBJ1-5; 8 bases fit TRBD1. In nucleotides, the CDR3 is TGTGCCAGCAGCAGCGGACAGGGATCTGGTCAGCCCCAGCATTTT. Its protein is CASSSGQGSGQPQHF.